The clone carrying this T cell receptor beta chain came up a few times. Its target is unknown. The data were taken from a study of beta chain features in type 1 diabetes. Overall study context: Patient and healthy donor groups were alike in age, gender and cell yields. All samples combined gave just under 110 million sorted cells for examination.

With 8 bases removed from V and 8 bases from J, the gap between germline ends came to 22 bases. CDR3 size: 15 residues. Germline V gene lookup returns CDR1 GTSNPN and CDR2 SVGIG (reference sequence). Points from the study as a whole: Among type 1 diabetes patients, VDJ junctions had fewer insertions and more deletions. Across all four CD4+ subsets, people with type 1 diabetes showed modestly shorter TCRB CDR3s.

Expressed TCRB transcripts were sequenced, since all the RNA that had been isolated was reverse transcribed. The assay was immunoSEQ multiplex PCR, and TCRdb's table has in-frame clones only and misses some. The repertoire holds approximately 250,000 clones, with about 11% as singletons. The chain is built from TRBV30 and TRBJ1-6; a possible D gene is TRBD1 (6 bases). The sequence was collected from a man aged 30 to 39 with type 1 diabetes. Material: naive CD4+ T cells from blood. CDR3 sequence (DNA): TGTGCCGGAACACCGGGACACGGATTATATTCACCCCTCCACTTT. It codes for CAGTPGHGLYSPLHF. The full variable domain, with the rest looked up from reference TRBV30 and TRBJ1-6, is SQTIHQWPATLVQPVGSPLSLECTVEGTSNPNLYWYRQAAGRGLQLLFYSVGIGQISSEVPQNLSASRPQDRQFILSSKKLLLSDSGFYLCAGTPGHGLYSPLHFGNGTRLTVT.